This TCR beta chain was sequenced during a study of shared clonotypes between healthy human individuals. General study results and limits: Owing to a small donor count, the genetic and exposure-history diversity represented was limited. Generation probabilities of non-shared clonotypes were lower (relative to those shared by all four donors).

The count of this clone is one. The target antigen is unknown. The ends were cut back, 3 bases at V and 6 bases at J, with 9 bases in the middle. Germline-derived CDR1 and CDR2 are KGHSH and LQKENI. The length of the CDR3 is 13 residues. Clones were read by immunoSEQ multiplex PCR, and TCRdb kept only the in-frame ones, dropping some. The sample has about 2.3 million clones, just under 95% seen once. The chain is built from TRBV18 and TRBJ2-1, with D uncertain. Sequenced sample: naive CD4+ T cells from PBMCs. Sample subset: CD45RA+ positively selected. This TCR derives from a man aged 18 to 30 in good health. Some clones in this sample may be carry-over from other donors' samples. This CDR3 reads CASSPRWTNEQFF. The CDR3 DNA sequence: TGTGCCAGCTCACCTCGTTGGACCAATGAGCAGTTCTTC.